Described below is a single T cell receptor beta chain sequence and its context. Authors' methods: The assay estimated nucleated cells by amplifying reference gene primers. Repertoires were generated with immunoSEQ multiplex PCR, while TCRdb's copy carries only in-frame clones and drops some. V and J calls and clone size are those listed in that table; D and trimming were worked out from the DNA. The repertoire holds about 670,000 clones, with 90% as singletons. These data originate in a study of blood T cell repertoires in COVID-19. Across the study: Material from acute and convalescent COVID-19 was sourced from the United States, Italy and Spain. T cells, B-cell-depleted T cells, or PBMCs provided the cDNA or gDNA that served as material.

The source is a woman younger than 30 with acute or convalescent COVID-19. The sample taken for sequencing was peripheral blood.

The CDR3 region has the DNA TGCAGCGGTACAGGGGGTTACACTGAAGCTTTCTTT. It yields the protein CSGTGGYTEAFF. V usage is TRBV29-1 and J usage is TRBJ1-1; TRBD1 matches 8 bases. Per germline, CDR1 SQVTM and CDR2 ANQGSEA. The junction had 4 bases not matched to a gene; V was cut back by 7 bases and J by 3 bases. The CDR3 consists of 12 residues.